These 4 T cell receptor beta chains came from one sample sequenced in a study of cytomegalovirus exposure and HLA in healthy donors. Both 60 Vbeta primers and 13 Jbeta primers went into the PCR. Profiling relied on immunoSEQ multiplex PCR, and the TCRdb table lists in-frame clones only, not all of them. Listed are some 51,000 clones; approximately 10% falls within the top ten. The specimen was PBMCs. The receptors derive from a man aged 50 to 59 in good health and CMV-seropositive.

CDR3 sequence: CASSPSTGGEQYF. In DNA, the CDR3 is TGTGCCAGCTCACCATCGACAGGGGGCGAGCAGTACTTC. The chain links TRBV18 to TRBJ2-7; 9 bases match TRBD1. J gave up 6 bases and V 2 bases, and 2 bases lay outside the gene matches. The CDR3 covers 13 residues. The germline V gene has CDR1 KGHSH and CDR2 LQKENI. Variable domain in full (rest from reference TRBV18 and TRBJ2-7): NAGVMQNPRHLVRRRGQEARLRCSPMKGHSHVYWYRQLPEEGLKFMVYLQKENIIDESGMPKERFSAEFPKEGPSILRIQQVVRGDSAAYFCASSPSTGGEQYFGPGTRLTVT.

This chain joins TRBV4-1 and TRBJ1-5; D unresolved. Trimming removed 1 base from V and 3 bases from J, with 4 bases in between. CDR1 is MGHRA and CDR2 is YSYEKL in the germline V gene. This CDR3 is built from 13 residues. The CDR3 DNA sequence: TGCGCCAGCAGCCAAGGACTCAATCAGCCCCAGCATTTT. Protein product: CASSQGLNQPQHF.

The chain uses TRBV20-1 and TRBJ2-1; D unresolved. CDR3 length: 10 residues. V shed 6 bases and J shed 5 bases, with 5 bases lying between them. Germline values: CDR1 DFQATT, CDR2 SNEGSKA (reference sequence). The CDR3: CSAPDNEQFF. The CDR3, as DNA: TGCAGTGCCCCCGACAATGAGCAGTTCTTC.

The CDR3 here is CASSEWDREGIYEQYF. CDR3 DNA sequence: TGTGCCAGCAGTGAATGGGACAGGGAGGGAATCTACGAGCAGTACTTC. The chain links TRBV25-1 to TRBJ2-7; 9 bases line up with TRBD1. This CDR3 has 16 residues. Looked up from germline, CDR1 is MGHDK and CDR2 is SYGVNS. Trimming removed 1 base from V and 3 bases from J; junction bases left unmatched: 7.